This T cell receptor beta chain was sequenced for a study of blood T cell repertoires in COVID-19. Study-wide context: There were acute and convalescent COVID-19 samples, and they came from the United States, Italy and Spain.

Repertoires were generated with immunoSEQ multiplex PCR, while TCRdb's copy carries only in-frame clones and drops some. The sample yields around 300,000 clones, around 90% seen once. The germline V gene encodes CDR1 MDHEN and CDR2 SYDVKM. The length of the CDR3 is 14 residues. V shed 3 bases, J shed 6 bases, and the junction held 7 bases outside the gene matches. Sequenced: peripheral blood. The clonotype comes from a woman in her forties who had recovered from COVID-19. The chain joins TRBV28 to TRBJ2-7, with 8 nucleotides matching TRBD1. The CDR3 sequence: CASSFAGGRAEQYF. CDR3 bases: TGTGCCAGCAGTTTTGCAGGGGGCAGGGCCGAGCAGTACTTC.